Below are 21 T cell receptor beta chains sequenced from a single sample in a study of CD8 T cells in acute hepatitis C reinfection. Time point of the sample: naive CD8 control sorted from an acute-time-point sample. This table comes from immunoSEQ multiplex PCR, and its TCRdb copy is limited to in-frame clones, with some not included. The sample includes some 40,000 clones, 87% seen only once; the top ten take 0.4% to 0.5%. Sample: naive CD8+ T cells from PBMCs. The receptors stem from a man aged 25-45 years with chronic hepatitis C.

J is TRBJ2-1 and V is TRBV27; 7 nucleotides align to TRBD1. CDR3 size: 15 residues. CDR1 and CDR2 (germline): MNHEY, SMNVEV (reference sequence). Unmatched junction bases numbered 14, after V lost 7 bases and J lost 8 bases. In DNA, the CDR3 is TGTGCCAGCAAGTACCTAGGGGGCGCGGGCCATGAGCAGTTCTTC. This sequence encodes CASKYLGGAGHEQFF.

This chain connects TRBV10-2 to TRBJ2-3; TRBD1 aligns across 9 bases. V lost 3 bases and J lost 1; bases outside the gene matches: 2. Germline loops: CDR1 WSHSY, CDR2 SAAADI. The CDR3 length is 15 residues. In DNA, the CDR3 is TGCGCCAGCAGTGACCGACAGGGGGGCACAGATACGCAGTATTTT. This translates into CASSDRQGGTDTQYF.

This chain uses TRBV6-5 with TRBJ2-7, with D perhaps matching TRBD1 (5 bases). With 6 bases removed from V and 3 bases from J, the gap between germline ends came to 18 bases. This CDR3 spans 15 amino acids. Germline V gene sequence: CDR1 MNHEY, CDR2 SVGAGI. CDR3 sequence reads: CASRDGHSQFYEQYF. The CDR3 coding sequence is TGTGCCAGCAGGGACGGACATAGTCAATTCTACGAGCAGTACTTC.

In its sample, this clone was seen once. The chain couples TRBV14 to TRBJ2-1; 9 bases are shared with TRBD2. The germline V gene has CDR1 SGHDN and CDR2 FVKESK. This CDR3 region has 18 residues. Trimming took 4 bases from V and 8 from J; bases not matched to a gene: 18. The CDR3 region has the DNA TGTGCCAGCAGCCCGTTGACTAGCGGAGTGGCGGCAGCCCATGAGCAGTTCTTC. This encodes CASSPLTSGVAAAHEQFF.

CDR3 amino acids: CASSLSQAQPQHF. The CDR3, as DNA: TGTGCCAGCAGTTTATCACAGGCTCAGCCCCAGCATTTT. This chain joins TRBV27 and TRBJ1-5; TRBD1 is a possible D gene (5 bases). Trimming took off 0 bases at V and 6 bases at J, with 6 bases between the two ends. Germline V CDR1 and CDR2: MNHEY, SMNVEV (reference sequence). This CDR3 has 13 amino acids.

This chain connects TRBV7-9 to TRBJ1-1; D might be TRBD1 (5 bases). V shed 5 bases and J shed 9 bases, with 16 bases lying between them. Germline V gene sequence: CDR1 SEHNR, CDR2 FQNEAQ (reference sequence). The CDR3 loop spans 13 amino acids. CDR3: CASSRSGGPKAFF. CDR3 bases: TGTGCCAGCAGCAGATCTGGGGGTCCTAAAGCTTTCTTT. The complete variable domain, with remaining parts taken from reference TRBV7-9 and TRBJ1-1, reads DTGVSQNPRHKITKRGQNVTFRCDPISEHNRLYWYRQTLGQGPEFLTYFQNEAQLEKSRLLSDRFSAERPKGSFSTLEIQRTEQGDSAMYLCASSRSGGPKAFFGQGTRLTVV.

The chain employs TRBV5-4 and TRBJ2-1; D is undetermined. In germline, CDR1 is SGHNT, CDR2 YYREEE (reference sequence). Trimming stripped 0 bases from V and 3 bases from J, with 7 bases between. This CDR3 has 14 amino acids. The CDR3 DNA reads TGTGCCAGCAGCTTGGGGGGTCTCTACAATGAGCAGTTCTTC. It yields the protein CASSLGGLYNEQFF.

V and J are TRBV9 and TRBJ2-1; tentative D call: TRBD2 (6 bases). Germline lookup yields CDR1 SGDLS and CDR2 YYNGEE. Trimming pared 2 bases from V and 0 bases from J, leaving 9 bases between. This CDR3 has 15 amino acids. The CDR3 here is CASSVGGTSYNEQFF. The CDR3 coding sequence is TGTGCCAGCAGCGTGGGCGGGACCTCCTACAATGAGCAGTTCTTC.

The chain links TRBV25-1 to TRBJ2-1; no clear D. V was pared by 5 bases and J by 9 bases, with 5 bases between. Germline V CDR1 and CDR2: MGHDK, SYGVNS. This CDR3 is built from 10 residues. The CDR3 sequence is CASSQVEQFF. The CDR3 DNA reads TGTGCCAGCAGTCAGGTTGAGCAGTTCTTC. Filled out from reference TRBV25-1 and TRBJ2-1, the complete variable domain reads EADIYQTPRYLVIGTGKKITLECSQTMGHDKMYWYQQDPGMELHLIHYSYGVNSTEKGDLSSESTVSRIRTEHFPLTLESARPSHTSQYLCASSQVEQFFGPGTRLTVL.

The chain uses TRBV9 and TRBJ2-5; D unclear. This CDR3 region has 13 residues. The V and J ends lost 4 bases and 5 bases respectively, with 12 bases between them. Germline CDR1 reads SGDLS; CDR2 reads YYNGEE. CDR3 DNA: TGTGCCAGCAGCCTCCGGACCGGGGAGACCCAGTACTTC. Residues: CASSLRTGETQYF.

This chain uses TRBV30 with TRBJ1-2; 12 bases agree with TRBD1. Trimming took 7 bases from V and 0 from J; bases not matched to a gene: 9. Germline V gene lookup returns CDR1 GTSNPN and CDR2 SVGIG (reference sequence). The CDR3 has 16 amino acids. The CDR3 nucleotides read TGTGCCTCCCCCGGGACAGGGGGCCCAGCTAACTATGGCTACACCTTC. Residues: CASPGTGGPANYGYTF.

This clone was observed a few times. The rearrangement uses TRBV30 and TRBJ1-1, with D possibly matching TRBD1 (6 bases). V lost 4 bases, J lost 4 bases, and 13 bases lay in between. Germline V gives CDR1 GTSNPN, CDR2 SVGIG (reference sequence). The CDR3 has 13 residues. The CDR3 loop reads CAWKQGTFTEAFF. The CDR3, as DNA: TGTGCCTGGAAACAGGGTACATTCACTGAAGCTTTCTTT.

The chain links TRBV7-9 to TRBJ1-4; D perhaps matches TRBD1 (5 bases). CDR1 and CDR2 from the germline V gene are SEHNR and FQNEAQ (reference sequence). CDR3 size: 15 residues. The V end was cut by 6 bases, the J end by 2 bases, with 13 bases between. The CDR3 DNA is TGTGCCAGCAGAGGGGAGGAGCGGACTAATGAAAAACTGTTTTTT. Its translation is CASRGEERTNEKLFF.

This clone was counted a single time. The rearrangement joins TRBV30 to TRBJ1-4, with D possibly being TRBD1 (5 bases). This CDR3 spans 12 amino acids. The germline gives CDR1 GTSNPN, CDR2 SVGIG (reference sequence). V gave up 5 bases and J gave up 4 bases, with 8 bases separating them. The CDR3 DNA reads as TGTGCCTGGTCGGGGGTTAATGAAAAACTGTTTTTT. Amino acid sequence: CAWSGVNEKLFF.

V and J are TRBV4-1 and TRBJ1-1; D gene uncertain. Between the trimmed V and J ends, which lost 1 base and 6 bases, there was a span of 15 bases. CDR3 length equals 15 residues. Germline V CDR1 and CDR2: MGHRA, YSYEKL. CDR3 region: CASSQVRAGRAEAFF. DNA of the CDR3: TGCGCCAGCAGCCAAGTTCGGGCAGGTCGAGCTGAAGCTTTCTTT.

The CDR3 protein is CASSQRGREQYF. The CDR3 DNA reads as TGCGCCAGCAGCCAGAGGGGTAGGGAGCAGTACTTC. The rearrangement links TRBV4-1 to TRBJ2-7; either TRBD1 or TRBD2 may supply D (5 bases each). The germline V gene encodes CDR1 MGHRA and CDR2 YSYEKL. The CDR3 spans 12 residues. Trimming removed 3 bases at V and 7 bases at J, with 10 bases between.

The rearrangement links TRBV30 to TRBJ1-6, with 7 bases identical to TRBD1. CDR1 is GTSNPN and CDR2 is SVGIG in the germline V gene (reference sequence). V shed 2 bases and J 10 bases; nucleotides not matched to a gene: 11. This CDR3 has 15 amino acids. The CDR3 reads CAWSTLTGVGSPLHF. CDR3 in DNA: TGTGCCTGGAGTACCCTTACAGGGGTCGGATCACCCCTCCACTTT.

J is TRBJ2-1 and V is TRBV7-9; possible D gene TRBD1, 5 bases. Germline V CDR1 and CDR2: SEHNR, FQNEAQ (reference sequence). V dropped 2 bases and J dropped 6 bases, with 8 bases sitting between them. The CDR3 length is 13 residues. CDR3 amino acids: CASSLQGSNEQFF. DNA for the CDR3: TGTGCCAGCAGCTTACAGGGTTCCAATGAGCAGTTCTTC. The entire variable domain, with the rest obtained from reference TRBV7-9 and TRBJ2-1, is as follows: DTGVSQNPRHKITKRGQNVTFRCDPISEHNRLYWYRQTLGQGPEFLTYFQNEAQLEKSRLLSDRFSAERPKGSFSTLEIQRTEQGDSAMYLCASSLQGSNEQFFGPGTRLTVL.

The chain joins TRBV5-4 to TRBJ2-3, with D perhaps TRBD1 or TRBD2 (5 bases each). The CDR3 extends over 15 amino acids. Germline lookup yields CDR1 SGHNT and CDR2 YYREEE (reference sequence). V was pared by 4 bases and J by 3 bases, with 15 bases between. The CDR3 region is CASSPGTTRTDTQYF. CDR3 DNA sequence: TGTGCCAGCAGCCCGGGGACCACTAGGACAGATACGCAGTATTTT.

V gene TRBV6-5 combines with J gene TRBJ1-3, with D hard to call. Trimming pared 0 bases from V and 8 bases from J, leaving 11 bases between. Germline-derived CDR1 and CDR2 are MNHEY and SVGAGI. The CDR3 is made up of 14 amino acids. CDR3 nucleotides: TGTGCCAGCAGTTACTCAGACGTAGTAGACACCATATATTTT. Protein product: CASSYSDVVDTIYF.

V is TRBV29-1 and J is TRBJ1-2; TRBD1 agrees at 7 bases. The trim removed 4 bases at V and 4 bases at J, leaving 6 bases unmatched. Germline V gene sequence: CDR1 SQVTM, CDR2 ANQGSEA. CDR3 length equals 13 residues. CDR3 coding DNA: TGCAGCGTTGGGACAGGAGAACTCTATGGCTACACCTTC. Translating it yields CSVGTGELYGYTF.